These 16 T cell receptor beta chains originate from one sample sequenced in a study of control samples from healthy donors and cancer patients. Assay: immunoSEQ multiplex PCR; the TCRdb copy retains only in-frame clones and omits some. The table records about 120,000 clones, approximately 90% of them present only once. Sequences were obtained from blood. The receptors here all came from a woman between 18 and 29 years old in good health.

The V gene is TRBV9, the J gene TRBJ1-1; no clear D gene. Trimming removed 0 bases from V and 1 base from J, with 4 bases in between. The V gene's germline CDR1 is SGDLS and CDR2 YYNGEE. The CDR3 loop spans 13 amino acids. CDR3 amino acids: CASSVEGNTEAFF. As DNA, the CDR3 is TGTGCCAGCAGCGTAGAAGGGAACACTGAAGCTTTCTTT.

The CDR3 nucleotides are TGTGCCAGCTCACCACGGTCTAGCGGGGGGGCCGAGACCCAGTACTTC. The encoded protein is CASSPRSSGGAETQYF. The gene calls are TRBV18 and TRBJ2-5, with TRBD2 identical over 12 bases. CDR1 is KGHSH and CDR2 is LQKENI in the germline V gene. The CDR3 totals 16 residues. J was trimmed by 5 bases and V by 1 base; bases with no gene match: 5.

The J gene is TRBJ2-3, the V gene TRBV6-4, with a weak D call TRBD1 (6 bases). V dropped 9 bases and J dropped 5 bases, with 15 bases sitting between them. The CDR3 covers 13 residues. From germline, CDR1 is MRHNA and CDR2 SNTAGT. As DNA, the CDR3 is TGTGCCAGACCAGGGGTTGGGGTAGATACGCAGTATTTT. This encodes CARPGVGVDTQYF.

This chain links TRBV27 with TRBJ2-7; D unclear. V lost 5 bases, J lost 4 bases, and 12 bases lay in between. CDR1 and CDR2 from the germline V gene are MNHEY and SMNVEV (reference sequence). The CDR3 contains 13 residues. CDR3 bases: TGTGCCAGCAGTCCGGGTTGGGGATACGAGCAGTACTTC. As protein: CASSPGWGYEQYF.

The gene calls are TRBV5-1 and TRBJ1-4, with a possible D match to TRBD1 (6 bases). Deletions cut 6 bases from V and 0 bases from J, with 12 bases between. This CDR3 has 15 residues. The V gene's germline CDR1 is SGHRS and CDR2 YFSETQ. The CDR3 region is CASTPQGTTNEKLFF. CDR3 DNA sequence: TGCGCCAGCACTCCCCAGGGGACAACTAATGAAAAACTGTTTTTT.

This chain connects TRBV19 to TRBJ2-6; TRBD1 aligns across 7 bases. The germline V gene encodes CDR1 LNHDA and CDR2 SQIVND (reference sequence). V lost 9 bases, J lost 0 bases, and 8 bases stayed unmatched. This CDR3 has 16 amino acids. The CDR3 here is CASRQGAVSGANVLTF. CDR3 in DNA: TGTGCCAGCAGACAGGGTGCCGTCTCTGGGGCCAACGTCCTGACTTTC.

This sequence joins TRBV30 and TRBJ2-2; 7 nucleotides align to TRBD1. This CDR3 comprises 14 residues. Germline V gene sequence: CDR1 GTSNPN, CDR2 SVGIG (reference sequence). V shed 2 bases and J 4 bases; nucleotides not matched to a gene: 4. CDR3 protein: CAWSWAGGTGELFF. CDR3 DNA sequence: TGTGCCTGGAGTTGGGCAGGGGGCACCGGGGAGCTGTTTTTT. Variable domain in full (rest from reference TRBV30 and TRBJ2-2): SQTIHQWPATLVQPVGSPLSLECTVEGTSNPNLYWYRQAAGRGLQLLFYSVGIGQISSEVPQNLSASRPQDRQFILSSKKLLLSDSGFYLCAWSWAGGTGELFFGEGSRLTVL.

The chain recombines TRBV28 with TRBJ1-1, with 8 nucleotides matching TRBD1. Germline-derived CDR1 and CDR2 are MDHEN and SYDVKM. The CDR3 has 15 residues. J was trimmed by 1 base and V by 7 bases; bases with no gene match: 8. The CDR3, as DNA: TGTGCCAGCACCTTGACAGGGGCGAAGAACACTGAAGCTTTCTTT. Amino acid sequence: CASTLTGAKNTEAFF.

The chain is built from TRBV5-1 and TRBJ2-3, with 10 bases identical to TRBD2. The germline V gene encodes CDR1 SGHRS and CDR2 YFSETQ. J lost 6 bases, V lost 4 bases, and 2 bases had no gene match. The CDR3 spans 13 residues. The CDR3 loop is CASSQREGDTQYF. The CDR3 nucleotides read TGCGCCAGCAGCCAGCGGGAGGGGGATACGCAGTATTTT.

This chain uses TRBV3-1 (or the pseudogene TRBV3-2) with TRBJ2-5; the match to TRBD2 covers 12 bases. Germline values: CDR1 LGHDT, CDR2 YNNKEL (reference sequence). V lost 2 bases, J lost 5 bases, and 0 bases stayed unmatched. The CDR3 covers 14 residues. The CDR3: CASSQLAGGETQYF. The CDR3 region has the DNA TGTGCCAGCAGCCAACTAGCGGGGGGGGAGACCCAGTACTTC.

The CDR3 sequence is CASSPRVAVNYGYTF. CDR3 nucleotide sequence: TGTGCCAGCAGTCCCCGGGTGGCAGTAAACTATGGCTACACCTTC. This chain uses TRBV27 with TRBJ1-2, with unresolved D. The germline V gene has CDR1 MNHEY and CDR2 SMNVEV (reference sequence). Trimming removed 5 bases from V and 2 bases from J, with 15 bases in between. CDR3 length: 15 residues.

The chain carries TRBV28 and TRBJ1-2; 9 nucleotides line up with TRBD1. CDR3 length equals 16 residues. Germline assignment: CDR1 MDHEN and CDR2 SYDVKM. J was trimmed by 0 bases and V by 7 bases; bases with no gene match: 9. In nucleotides, the CDR3 is TGTGCCAGCACAGGACAGGGGCGAGGGACTAACTATGGCTACACCTTC. As protein: CASTGQGRGTNYGYTF.

The V and J genes are TRBV6-5 and TRBJ2-2; no clear D gene. Germline V lookup: CDR1 MNHEY, CDR2 SVGAGI. The CDR3 runs 13 residues. Trimming left V 6 bases short and J 1 base short, with 6 bases between. The CDR3 loop is CASRTRNTGELFF. CDR3 DNA sequence: TGTGCCAGCAGAACCAGGAACACCGGGGAGCTGTTTTTT.

The rearrangement joins TRBV5-6 to TRBJ2-7, with TRBD1 identical over 7 bases. Losses at the gene ends were 0 bases for V and 2 bases for J; bases not matched to a gene: 5. The CDR3 loop spans 15 amino acids. The germline CDR1 and CDR2 sequences are SGHDT and YYEEEE. CDR3 sequence (DNA): TGTGCCAGCAGCTTGGAGGGGCAGGGGGCCTACGAGCAGTACTTC. This sequence encodes CASSLEGQGAYEQYF.

In its sample, this clone was seen once. This sequence joins TRBV5-5 and TRBJ1-1; D gene ambiguous. V was cut by 0 bases and J by 6 bases, with 15 bases left in between. The CDR3 sequence is 15 residues long. In germline, CDR1 is SGHKS, CDR2 YYEKEE (reference sequence). CDR3: CASSLELALYPEAFF. CDR3 DNA: TGTGCCAGCAGCTTGGAATTGGCATTATATCCTGAAGCTTTCTTT.

The rearrangement links TRBV3-1 (or the pseudogene TRBV3-2) to TRBJ2-2; 7 bases line up with TRBD2. Germline V gives CDR1 LGHDT, CDR2 YNNKEL (reference sequence). V was clipped by 4 bases and J by 3 bases; unmatched bases: 11. CDR3 size: 17 residues. The chain's CDR3 is CASSRPVGGKDTGELFF. The CDR3 nucleotides read TGTGCCAGCAGCCGCCCCGTGGGGGGGAAAGACACCGGGGAGCTGTTTTTT.